The 28 T cell receptor beta chains in this list originate from one sample, sequenced in a study of siplizumab effects on memory and regulatory T cells. Generated by immunoSEQ multiplex PCR, the TCRdb table keeps only in-frame clones and is missing some. The sample shows about 100,000 clones, 80% to 95% of them seen only once. Sequences were obtained from CD4+ T cells sorted from blood. These receptors were obtained from a human donor in good health.

The J gene is TRBJ2-7, the V gene TRBV7-2, with D possibly matching TRBD2 (6 bases). Deletions cut 5 bases from V and 3 bases from J, with 14 bases between. The CDR3 length is 14 residues. The germline V gene encodes CDR1 SGHTA and CDR2 FQGNSA. The CDR3 DNA follows: TGTGCCAGCAGCCATAGGAGGGTACTCTACGAGCAGTACTTC. It codes for CASSHRRVLYEQYF.

The rearrangement links TRBV6-1 to TRBJ2-5, with unresolved D. The J call is in doubt because the DNA end fits TRBJ2-7 better. Germline CDR1 reads MNHNS; CDR2 reads SASEGT. The CDR3 has 14 residues. Here the CDR3 reads CASSLQSQAYEQYF. In DNA, the CDR3 is TGTGCCAGCAGCTTACAGAGCCAGGCCTACGAGCAGTACTTC.

This chain uses TRBV5-1 with TRBJ1-5; D is undetermined. Germline V gene sequence: CDR1 SGHRS, CDR2 YFSETQ. V shed 0 bases and J shed 0 bases, with 10 bases lying between them. The CDR3 length is 16 residues. Here the CDR3 DNA reads TGCGCCAGCAGCTTGGGTTGGGTCGGTAGCAATCAGCCCCAGCATTTT. This translates into CASSLGWVGSNQPQHF.

The table lists this clone with a count of one. The chain carries TRBV28 and TRBJ2-7; 9 positions agree with TRBD1. V shed 6 bases and J 4 bases; nucleotides not matched to a gene: 10. Germline assignment: CDR1 MDHEN and CDR2 SYDVKM. This CDR3 region has 15 residues. The CDR3 DNA follows: TGTGCCAGCAGAATCGAGGGACAGGGATTGTACGAGCAGTACTTC. Translation gives CASRIEGQGLYEQYF. Together with reference TRBV28 and TRBJ2-7, the CDR3 gives the full variable domain: DVKVTQSSRYLVKRTGEKVFLECVQDMDHENMFWYRQDPGLGLRLIYFSYDVKMKEKGDIPEGYSVSREKKERFSLILESASTNQTSMYLCASRIEGQGLYEQYFGPGTRLTVT.

CDR3: CASSWKGGTSGSWHEQFF. The CDR3 DNA reads as TGCGCCAGCAGCTGGAAAGGGGGGACTAGCGGGAGTTGGCATGAGCAGTTCTTC. The chain employs TRBV5-1 and TRBJ2-1; TRBD2 agrees at 14 bases. This CDR3 contains 18 residues. The V gene's germline CDR1 is SGHRS and CDR2 YFSETQ. With 3 bases clipped from V and 8 bases from J, the junction kept 13 bases outside the gene matches.

The chain employs TRBV19 and TRBJ1-5; D perhaps matches TRBD1 (5 bases). Deletions cut 4 bases from V and 0 bases from J, with 10 bases between. CDR3 length: 15 residues. Germline V gene lookup returns CDR1 LNHDA and CDR2 SQIVND (reference sequence). The CDR3 DNA is TGTGCCAGTAGTAGGAAAGGGGTTAGCAATCAGCCCCAGCATTTT. The encoded protein is CASSRKGVSNQPQHF.

The V and J genes are TRBV19 and TRBJ2-2; possibly TRBD1 for D (6 bases). Trimming shortened V by 8 bases and J by 1 base, and 14 bases separated the two germline ends. Per the germline V gene, CDR1 is LNHDA and CDR2 is SQIVND (reference sequence). The CDR3 extends over 15 amino acids. Here the CDR3 reads CASLSRQVNTGELFF. The CDR3 DNA sequence: TGTGCCAGTCTGAGTAGACAGGTGAACACCGGGGAGCTGTTTTTT.

This chain joins TRBV11-2 and TRBJ2-5, with unresolved D. Germline V lookup: CDR1 SGHAT, CDR2 FQNNGV. The CDR3 has 14 residues. The ends were cut back, 5 bases at V and 6 bases at J, with 16 bases in the middle. CDR3 amino acids: CASSPEEKLKTQYF. CDR3 DNA: TGTGCCAGCAGCCCAGAAGAGAAGTTAAAGACCCAGTACTTC.

The chain links TRBV5-5 to TRBJ1-1; tentatively, D is TRBD1 (5 bases). The V and J ends lost 4 bases and 1 base respectively, with 17 bases between them. The CDR3 is 16 amino acids. CDR1 SGHKS and CDR2 YYEKEE come from the germline V gene (reference sequence). The CDR3 DNA is TGTGCCAGCAGCCTGGGGGATAACCGGGGGAACACTGAAGCTTTCTTT. Its protein product is CASSLGDNRGNTEAFF.

The V call is TRBV6-5, the J call TRBJ2-7, with TRBD2 matching over 12 bases. Germline V gene lookup returns CDR1 MNHEY and CDR2 SVGAGI. V lost 7 bases and J lost 2; bases outside the gene matches: 3. The CDR3 consists of 14 residues. The DNA of the CDR3 is TGTGCCAGCAAATCTAGCGGGGGGGCCTACGAGCAGTACTTC. It translates to CASKSSGGAYEQYF.

J is TRBJ1-5 and V is TRBV7-2, with TRBD1 matching over 9 bases. Germline V gene lookup returns CDR1 SGHTA and CDR2 FQGNSA. The V gene end was trimmed by 5 bases and the J gene end by 6 bases; junction bases not matched to a gene: 11. The CDR3 runs to 16 residues. CDR3: CASSTMGTGNGQPQHF. The CDR3 bases are TGTGCCAGCAGCACGATGGGGACAGGGAATGGTCAGCCCCAGCATTTT.

The genes are TRBV19 and TRBJ2-7; D not certain. Germline V gene data show CDR1 as LNHDA and CDR2 as SQIVND (reference sequence). The CDR3 is made up of 15 amino acids. V lost 1 base and J lost 4, with 14 bases in between. CDR3 amino acids: CASSIASTPGYEQYF. Here the CDR3 DNA reads TGTGCCAGTAGTATAGCGTCCACTCCAGGTTACGAGCAGTACTTC.

In this sample, this clone turned up a few times. V is TRBV25-1 and J is TRBJ2-4, with D uncertain. The CDR3 is 12 residues long. V was trimmed by 4 bases and J by 9 bases, leaving 10 bases between them. Germline lookup yields CDR1 MGHDK and CDR2 SYGVNS. CDR3 amino acids: CASSGLGGIQYF. The CDR3 DNA reads TGTGCCAGCAGTGGGTTGGGCGGCATTCAGTACTTC.

This clone was recorded once. The CDR3 sequence is CASSPWDGLFF. The CDR3 nucleotides read TGTGCCAGCAGCCCCTGGGACGGACTGTTTTTT. V is TRBV7-9 and J is TRBJ1-4; perhaps TRBD1 as D (5 bases). The CDR3 totals 11 residues. From germline, CDR1 is SEHNR and CDR2 FQNEAQ (reference sequence). V lost 5 bases and J 13 bases, leaving 11 bases between the germline ends.

The chain joins TRBV5-4 to TRBJ1-2; tentatively, D is TRBD1 (5 bases). The CDR3 is 14 residues long. V lost 3 bases and J lost 6, with 15 bases in between. Germline CDR1 and CDR2: SGHNT and YYREEE (reference sequence). CDR3 nucleotides: TGTGCCAGCAGCTCATCGTATGGGACGGATGGCTACACCTTC. This translates into CASSSSYGTDGYTF. Full variable domain (outside the CDR3, taken from reference TRBV5-4 and TRBJ1-2): ETGVTQSPTHLIKTRGQQVTLRCSSQSGHNTVSWYQQALGQGPQFIFQYYREEENGRGNFPPRFSGLQFPNYSSELNVNALELDDSALYLCASSSSYGTDGYTFGSGTRLTVV.

This sequence joins TRBV7-2 and TRBJ2-1; D remains unclear. The CDR3 contains 16 residues. Between the trimmed V and J ends, which lost 1 base and 0 bases, there was a span of 10 bases. Germline V lookup: CDR1 SGHTA, CDR2 FQGNSA. CDR3 DNA sequence: TGTGCCAGCAGCTTAGGTTACCAGAGCTCCTACAATGAGCAGTTCTTC. Its translation: CASSLGYQSSYNEQFF.

This chain uses TRBV5-5 with TRBJ2-5; 7 bases fit TRBD1. After removal of 4 bases from V and 1 base from J, the junction contained 7 bases not matched to a gene. The CDR3 sequence is 15 residues long. Germline V gene sequence: CDR1 SGHKS, CDR2 YYEKEE (reference sequence). CDR3 nucleotides: TGTGCCAGCAGCCCCGGGACAGTCCCCCAAGAGACCCAGTACTTC. Protein product: CASSPGTVPQETQYF.

The V call is TRBV6-6, the J call TRBJ1-5; D remains ambiguous. Between the trimmed V and J ends, which lost 8 bases and 1 base, there was a span of 12 bases. The CDR3 length is 14 residues. Germline values: CDR1 MNHNY, CDR2 SVGAGI (reference sequence). The CDR3 DNA sequence: TGTGCCAGCCGGATCCGGGGAAGCAATCAGCCCCAGCATTTT. Translation gives CASRIRGSNQPQHF.

The V and J genes are TRBV6-1 and TRBJ1-5, with unresolved D. The V gene lost 2 bases and the J gene lost 3 bases, with 8 bases spanning the gap. This CDR3 is 14 amino acids long. CDR1 and CDR2 (germline): MNHNS, SASEGT. CDR3 sequence (DNA): TGTGCCAGCAGTGAATCAGCGGTCAATCAGCCCCAGCATTTT. This gives the protein CASSESAVNQPQHF.

The chain links TRBV10-2 to TRBJ1-5; D is undetermined. CDR1 and CDR2 (germline): WSHSY, SAAADI. The CDR3 covers 16 residues. V lost 3 bases, J lost 3 bases, and 15 bases lay in between. The CDR3 protein is CASSDLEQRPNQPQHF. The CDR3, as DNA: TGCGCCAGCAGTGATCTGGAACAGAGACCCAATCAGCCCCAGCATTTT.

The chain employs TRBV10-2 and TRBJ2-5; 12 nucleotides agree with TRBD2. This CDR3 is 15 amino acids long. Germline V gene sequence: CDR1 WSHSY, CDR2 SAAADI. The trim removed 5 bases at V and 7 bases at J, leaving 8 bases unmatched. The CDR3: CASSPRLAGVGTQYF. The CDR3 region has the DNA TGCGCCAGCAGTCCCCGACTAGCGGGAGTGGGGACCCAGTACTTC.

The chain is built from TRBV6-1 and TRBJ1-2; 11 nucleotides agree with TRBD1. The V segment lost 5 bases and the J segment 6 bases; nucleotides outside the gene matches: 8. The CDR3 runs 15 residues. Germline V CDR1 and CDR2: MNHNS, SASEGT. The CDR3 region has the DNA TGTGCCAGCAGTACAAGGACAGGGGGCGTGGATGGCTACACCTTC. It yields the protein CASSTRTGGVDGYTF.

This sequence joins TRBV10-1 and TRBJ2-5; perhaps TRBD2 as D (6 bases). The J call may be incorrect, as the DNA end agrees better with TRBJ2-7. CDR1 WNHNN and CDR2 SYGVQD come from the germline V gene (reference sequence). CDR3 size: 15 residues. The DNA for the CDR3 is TGCGCCAGCAGTGAGAGTAGCGGTTCTTCCTACGAGCAGTACTTC. The encoded protein is CASSESSGSSYEQYF.

This chain uses TRBV11-2 with TRBJ1-2, with unresolved D. The CDR3 consists of 17 residues. Germline V gene lookup returns CDR1 SGHAT and CDR2 FQNNGV. V lost 0 bases and J lost 4, with 18 bases in between. CDR3 amino acids: CASSLEPSVSSSYGYTF. The CDR3 DNA reads TGTGCCAGCAGCTTAGAGCCCTCGGTTTCAAGCTCCTATGGCTACACCTTC.

The chain combines TRBV28 with TRBJ2-2; possible D gene TRBD2, 6 bases. The CDR3 is 17 residues long. V gave up 6 bases and J gave up 5 bases, with 22 bases separating them. Germline V gene sequence: CDR1 MDHEN, CDR2 SYDVKM. The CDR3 DNA follows: TGTGCCAGCAGCCTAGGAACTACTAGCATACTAACCGGGGAGCTGTTTTTT. Residues: CASSLGTTSILTGELFF.

CDR3 loop: CASSAGITSTDTQYF. The CDR3 DNA reads TGTGCCAGCAGCGCGGGGATTACTAGCACAGATACGCAGTATTTT. The chain couples TRBV11-3 to TRBJ2-3, with D possibly TRBD2 on 6 matching bases. Germline CDR1 SGHNT, CDR2 YENEEA. V lost 5 bases and J lost 0, with 12 bases in between. The CDR3 is 15 residues long.

The chain links TRBV4-1 to TRBJ2-1; 10 positions agree with TRBD2. Per the germline V gene, CDR1 is MGHRA and CDR2 is YSYEKL. This CDR3 is 16 amino acids long. J was trimmed by 9 bases and V by 0 bases; bases with no gene match: 8. Here the CDR3 reads CASSQEGLAGEGEQFF. The CDR3 DNA follows: TGCGCCAGCAGCCAAGAAGGCCTAGCGGGAGAGGGTGAGCAGTTCTTC.

This chain connects TRBV30 to TRBJ1-5; D call uncertain. Trimming shortened V by 4 bases and J by 0 bases, and 7 bases separated the two germline ends. CDR1 and CDR2 (germline): GTSNPN, SVGIG (reference sequence). The CDR3 covers 13 residues. The CDR3 here is CAWNRDSNQPQHF. For the CDR3, the DNA is TGTGCCTGGAACAGAGATAGCAATCAGCCCCAGCATTTT.